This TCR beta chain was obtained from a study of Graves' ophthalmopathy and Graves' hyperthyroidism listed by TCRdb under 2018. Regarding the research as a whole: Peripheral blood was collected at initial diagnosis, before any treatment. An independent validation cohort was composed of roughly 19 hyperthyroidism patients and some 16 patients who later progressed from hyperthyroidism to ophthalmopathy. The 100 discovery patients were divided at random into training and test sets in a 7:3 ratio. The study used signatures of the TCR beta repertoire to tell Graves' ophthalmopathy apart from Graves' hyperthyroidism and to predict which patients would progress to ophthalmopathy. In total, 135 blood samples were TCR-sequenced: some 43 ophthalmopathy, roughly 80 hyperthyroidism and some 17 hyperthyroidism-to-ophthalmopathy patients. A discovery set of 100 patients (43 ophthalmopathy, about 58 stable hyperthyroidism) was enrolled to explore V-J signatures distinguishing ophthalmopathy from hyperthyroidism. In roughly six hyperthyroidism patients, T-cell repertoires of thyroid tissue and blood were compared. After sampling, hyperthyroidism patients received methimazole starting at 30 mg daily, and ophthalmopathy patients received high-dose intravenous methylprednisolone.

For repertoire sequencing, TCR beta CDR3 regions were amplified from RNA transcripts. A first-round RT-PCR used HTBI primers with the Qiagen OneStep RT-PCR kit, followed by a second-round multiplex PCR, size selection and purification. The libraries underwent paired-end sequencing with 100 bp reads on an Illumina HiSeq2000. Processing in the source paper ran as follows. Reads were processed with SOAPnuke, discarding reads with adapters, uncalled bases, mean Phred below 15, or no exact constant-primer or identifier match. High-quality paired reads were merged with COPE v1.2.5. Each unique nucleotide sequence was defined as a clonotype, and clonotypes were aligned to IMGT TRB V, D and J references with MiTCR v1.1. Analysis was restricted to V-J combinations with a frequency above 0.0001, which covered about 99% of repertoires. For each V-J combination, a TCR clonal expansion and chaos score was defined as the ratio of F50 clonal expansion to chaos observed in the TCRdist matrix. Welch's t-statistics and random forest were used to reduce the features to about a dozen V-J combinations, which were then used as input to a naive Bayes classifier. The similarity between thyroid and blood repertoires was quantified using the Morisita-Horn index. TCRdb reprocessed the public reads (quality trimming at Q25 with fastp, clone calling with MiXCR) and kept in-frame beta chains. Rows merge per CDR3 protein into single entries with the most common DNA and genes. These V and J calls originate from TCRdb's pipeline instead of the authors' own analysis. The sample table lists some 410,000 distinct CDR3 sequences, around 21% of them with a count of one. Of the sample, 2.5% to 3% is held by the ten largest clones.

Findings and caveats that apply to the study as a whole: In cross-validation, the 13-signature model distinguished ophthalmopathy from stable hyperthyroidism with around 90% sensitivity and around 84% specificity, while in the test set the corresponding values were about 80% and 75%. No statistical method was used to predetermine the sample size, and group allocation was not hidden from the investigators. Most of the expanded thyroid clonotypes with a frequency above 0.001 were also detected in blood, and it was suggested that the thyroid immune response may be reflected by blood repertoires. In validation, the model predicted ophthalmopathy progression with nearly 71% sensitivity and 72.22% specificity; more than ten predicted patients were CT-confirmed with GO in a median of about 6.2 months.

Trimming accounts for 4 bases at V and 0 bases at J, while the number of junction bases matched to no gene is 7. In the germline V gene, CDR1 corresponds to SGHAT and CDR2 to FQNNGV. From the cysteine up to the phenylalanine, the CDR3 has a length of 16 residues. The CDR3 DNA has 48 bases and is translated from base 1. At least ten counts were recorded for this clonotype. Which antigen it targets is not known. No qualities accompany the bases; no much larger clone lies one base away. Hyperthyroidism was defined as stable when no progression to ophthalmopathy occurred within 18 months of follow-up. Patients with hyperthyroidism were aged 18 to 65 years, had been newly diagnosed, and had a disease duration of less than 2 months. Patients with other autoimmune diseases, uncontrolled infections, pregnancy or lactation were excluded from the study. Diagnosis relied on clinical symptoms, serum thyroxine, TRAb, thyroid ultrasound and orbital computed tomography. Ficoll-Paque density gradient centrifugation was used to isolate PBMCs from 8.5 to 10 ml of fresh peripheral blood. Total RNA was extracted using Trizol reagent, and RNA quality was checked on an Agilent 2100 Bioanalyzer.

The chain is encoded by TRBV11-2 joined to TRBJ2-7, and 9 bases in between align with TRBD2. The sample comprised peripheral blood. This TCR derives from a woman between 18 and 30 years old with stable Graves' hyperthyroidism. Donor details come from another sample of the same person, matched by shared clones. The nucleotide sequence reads TGTGCCAGCAGCTGGGGGGGTAGCGGGAGCTCCTACGAGCAGTACTTC. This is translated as CASSWGGSGSSYEQYF.